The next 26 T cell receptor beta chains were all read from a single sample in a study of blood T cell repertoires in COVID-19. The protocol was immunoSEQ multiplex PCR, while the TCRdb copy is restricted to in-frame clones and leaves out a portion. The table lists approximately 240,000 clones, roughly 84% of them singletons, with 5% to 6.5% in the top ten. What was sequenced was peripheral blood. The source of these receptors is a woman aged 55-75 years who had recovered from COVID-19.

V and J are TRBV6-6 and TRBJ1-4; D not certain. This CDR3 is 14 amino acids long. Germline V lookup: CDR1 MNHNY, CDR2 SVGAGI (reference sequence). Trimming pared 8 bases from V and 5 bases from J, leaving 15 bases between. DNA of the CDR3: TGTGCCAGCCGCGAGGGAGTAGAAAATGAAAAACTGTTTTTT. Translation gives CASREGVENEKLFF.

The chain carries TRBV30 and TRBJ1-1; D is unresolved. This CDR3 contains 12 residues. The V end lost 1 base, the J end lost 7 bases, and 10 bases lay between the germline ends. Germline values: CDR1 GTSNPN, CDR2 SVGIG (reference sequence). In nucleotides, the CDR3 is TGTGCCTGGAGTGACAGATTCGTTGAAGCTTTCTTT. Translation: CAWSDRFVEAFF.

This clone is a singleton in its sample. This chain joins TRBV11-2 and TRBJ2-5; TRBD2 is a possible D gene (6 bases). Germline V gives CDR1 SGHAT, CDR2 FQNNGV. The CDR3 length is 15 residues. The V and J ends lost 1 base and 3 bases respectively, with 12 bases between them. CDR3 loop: CASSLGYGLKETQYF. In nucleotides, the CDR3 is TGTGCCAGCAGCTTAGGTTACGGACTAAAAGAGACCCAGTACTTC.

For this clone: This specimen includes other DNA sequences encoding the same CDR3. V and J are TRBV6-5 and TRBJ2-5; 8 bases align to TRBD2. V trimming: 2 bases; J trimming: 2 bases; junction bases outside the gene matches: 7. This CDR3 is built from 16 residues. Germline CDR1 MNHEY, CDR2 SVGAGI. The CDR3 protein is CASSYLRGDLQETQYF. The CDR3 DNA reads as TGTGCCAGCAGTTACCTGCGGGGGGATTTACAAGAGACCCAGTACTTC.

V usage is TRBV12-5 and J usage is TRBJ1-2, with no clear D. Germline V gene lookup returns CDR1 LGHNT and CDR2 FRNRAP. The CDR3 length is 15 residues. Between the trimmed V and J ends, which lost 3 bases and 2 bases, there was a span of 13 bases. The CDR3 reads CASGLLGSENYGYTF. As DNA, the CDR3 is TGTGCTAGTGGTTTACTTGGGTCGGAGAACTATGGCTACACCTTC. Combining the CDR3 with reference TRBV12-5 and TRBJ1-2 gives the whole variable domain DARVTQTPRHKVTEMGQEVTMRCQPILGHNTVFWYRQTMMQGLELLAYFRNRAPLDDSGMPKDRFSAEMPDATLATLKIQPSEPRDSAVYFCASGLLGSENYGYTFGSGTRLTVV.

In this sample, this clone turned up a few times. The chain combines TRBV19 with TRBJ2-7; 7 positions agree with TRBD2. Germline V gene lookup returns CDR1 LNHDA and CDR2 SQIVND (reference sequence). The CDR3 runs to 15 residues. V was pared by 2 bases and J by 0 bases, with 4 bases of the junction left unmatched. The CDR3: CASSIKSGDSYEQYF. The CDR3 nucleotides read TGTGCCAGTAGTATAAAAAGCGGGGACTCCTACGAGCAGTACTTC.

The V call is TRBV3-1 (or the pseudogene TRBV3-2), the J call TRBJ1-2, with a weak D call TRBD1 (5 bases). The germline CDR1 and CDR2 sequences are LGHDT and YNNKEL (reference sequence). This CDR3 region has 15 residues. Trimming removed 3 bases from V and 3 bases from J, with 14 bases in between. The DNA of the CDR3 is TGTGCCAGCAGCCACGCCACGGGGACTGACTATGGCTACACCTTC. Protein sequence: CASSHATGTDYGYTF.

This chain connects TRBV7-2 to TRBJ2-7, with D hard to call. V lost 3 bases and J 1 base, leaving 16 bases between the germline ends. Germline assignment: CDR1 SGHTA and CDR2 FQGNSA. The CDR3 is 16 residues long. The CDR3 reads CASSLILTAPSYEQYF. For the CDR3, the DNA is TGTGCCAGCAGCTTGATTCTTACAGCCCCTTCCTACGAGCAGTACTTC.

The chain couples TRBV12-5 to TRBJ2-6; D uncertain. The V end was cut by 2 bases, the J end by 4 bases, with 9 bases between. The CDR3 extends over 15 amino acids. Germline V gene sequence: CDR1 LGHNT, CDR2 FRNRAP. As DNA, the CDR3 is TGTGCTAGTGGTTTGTTTGGGCCCGGGGCCAACGTCCTGACTTTC. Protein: CASGLFGPGANVLTF.

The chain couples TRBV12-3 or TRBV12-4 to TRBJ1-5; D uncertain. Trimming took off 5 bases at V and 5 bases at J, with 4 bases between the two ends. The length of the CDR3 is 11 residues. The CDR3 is CASSHDQPQHF. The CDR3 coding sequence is TGTGCCAGCAGTCATGATCAGCCCCAGCATTTT.

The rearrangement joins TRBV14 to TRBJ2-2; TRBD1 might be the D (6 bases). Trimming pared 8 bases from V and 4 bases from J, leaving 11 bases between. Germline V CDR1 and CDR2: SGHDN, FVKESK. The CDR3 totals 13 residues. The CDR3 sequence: CASSNRATGELFF. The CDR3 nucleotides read TGTGCCAGCTCTAACAGGGCCACCGGGGAGCTGTTTTTT.

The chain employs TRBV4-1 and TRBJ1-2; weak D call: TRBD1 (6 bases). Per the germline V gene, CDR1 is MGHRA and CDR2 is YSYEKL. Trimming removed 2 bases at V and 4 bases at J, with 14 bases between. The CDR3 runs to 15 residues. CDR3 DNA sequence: TGCGCCAGCAGCCAACCCCTACAGGGATCCTATGGCTACACCTTC. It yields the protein CASSQPLQGSYGYTF.

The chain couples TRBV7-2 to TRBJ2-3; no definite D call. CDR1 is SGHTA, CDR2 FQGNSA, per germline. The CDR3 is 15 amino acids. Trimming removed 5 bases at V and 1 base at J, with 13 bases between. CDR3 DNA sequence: TGTGCCAGCAGCCTAAGTAATATGGGCACAGATACGCAGTATTTT. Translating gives CASSLSNMGTDTQYF.

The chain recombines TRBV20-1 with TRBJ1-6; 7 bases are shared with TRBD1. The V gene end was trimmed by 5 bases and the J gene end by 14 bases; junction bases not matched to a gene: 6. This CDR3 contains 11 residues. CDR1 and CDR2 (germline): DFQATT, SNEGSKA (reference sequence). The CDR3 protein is CSARDRDTLHF. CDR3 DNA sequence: TGCAGTGCTCGGGACAGAGACACCCTCCACTTT.

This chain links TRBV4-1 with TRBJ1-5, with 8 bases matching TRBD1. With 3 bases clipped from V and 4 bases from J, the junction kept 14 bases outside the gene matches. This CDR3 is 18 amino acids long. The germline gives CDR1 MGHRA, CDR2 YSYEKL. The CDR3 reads CASSHPRYEDRANQPQHF. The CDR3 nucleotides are TGCGCCAGCAGCCACCCCCGCTATGAGGACAGGGCTAATCAGCCCCAGCATTTT.

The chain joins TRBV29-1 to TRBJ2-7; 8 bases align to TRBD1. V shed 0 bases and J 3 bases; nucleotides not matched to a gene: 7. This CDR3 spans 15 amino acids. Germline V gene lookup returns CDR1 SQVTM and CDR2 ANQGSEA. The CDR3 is CSVEEGDRGVYEQYF. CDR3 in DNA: TGCAGCGTTGAAGAGGGAGACAGGGGAGTCTACGAGCAGTACTTC.

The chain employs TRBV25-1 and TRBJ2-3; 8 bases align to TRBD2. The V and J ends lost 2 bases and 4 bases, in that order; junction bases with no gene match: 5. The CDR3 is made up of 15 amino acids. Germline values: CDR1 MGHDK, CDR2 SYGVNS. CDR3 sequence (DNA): TGTGCCAGCAGTGAAGCGGGGGGCACCGCAGATACGCAGTATTTT. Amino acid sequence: CASSEAGGTADTQYF.

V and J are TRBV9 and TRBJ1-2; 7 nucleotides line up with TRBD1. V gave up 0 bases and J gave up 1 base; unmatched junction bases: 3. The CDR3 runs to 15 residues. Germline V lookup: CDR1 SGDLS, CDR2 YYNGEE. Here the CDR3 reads CASSVETGYNYGYTF. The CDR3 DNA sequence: TGTGCCAGCAGCGTAGAGACAGGGTATAACTATGGCTACACCTTC.

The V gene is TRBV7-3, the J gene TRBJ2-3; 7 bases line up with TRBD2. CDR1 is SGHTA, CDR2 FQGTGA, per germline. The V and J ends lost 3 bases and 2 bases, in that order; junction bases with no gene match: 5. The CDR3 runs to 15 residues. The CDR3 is CASSLEAGDTDTQYF. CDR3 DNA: TGTGCCAGCAGCTTGGAGGCGGGGGACACAGATACGCAGTATTTT.

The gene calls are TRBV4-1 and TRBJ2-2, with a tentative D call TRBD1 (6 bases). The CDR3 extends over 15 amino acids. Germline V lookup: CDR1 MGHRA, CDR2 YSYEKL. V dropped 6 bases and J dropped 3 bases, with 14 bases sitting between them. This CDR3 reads CASSFYYRDTGELFF. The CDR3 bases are TGCGCCAGCAGTTTTTACTACAGGGACACCGGGGAGCTGTTTTTT.

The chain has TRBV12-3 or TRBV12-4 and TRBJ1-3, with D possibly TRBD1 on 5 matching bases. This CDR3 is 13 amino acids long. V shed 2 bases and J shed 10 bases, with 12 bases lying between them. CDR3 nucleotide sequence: TGTGCCAGCAGTTTAAGTTCGGGGGAAACCATATATTTT. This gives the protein CASSLSSGETIYF.

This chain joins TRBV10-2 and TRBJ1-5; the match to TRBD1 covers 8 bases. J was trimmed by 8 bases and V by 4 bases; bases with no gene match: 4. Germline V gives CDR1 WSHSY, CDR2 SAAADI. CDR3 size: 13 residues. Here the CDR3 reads CASSGQGQEPQHF. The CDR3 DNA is TGCGCCAGCAGTGGACAGGGGCAGGAGCCCCAGCATTTT.

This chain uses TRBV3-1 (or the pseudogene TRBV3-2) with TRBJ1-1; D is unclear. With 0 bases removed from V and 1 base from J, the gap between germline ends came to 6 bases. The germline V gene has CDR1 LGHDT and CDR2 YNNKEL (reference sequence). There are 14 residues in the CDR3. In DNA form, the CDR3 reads TGTGCCAGCAGCCAAGATTCCTCGAACACTGAAGCTTTCTTT. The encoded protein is CASSQDSSNTEAFF.

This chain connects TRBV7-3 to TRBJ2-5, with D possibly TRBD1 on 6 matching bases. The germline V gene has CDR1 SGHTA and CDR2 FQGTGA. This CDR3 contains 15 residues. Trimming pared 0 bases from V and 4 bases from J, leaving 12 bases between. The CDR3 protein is CASSLTGALGETQYF. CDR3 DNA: TGTGCCAGCAGCTTAACGGGGGCGCTGGGAGAGACCCAGTACTTC. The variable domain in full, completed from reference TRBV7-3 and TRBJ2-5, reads GAGVSQTPSNKVTEKGKYVELRCDPISGHTALYWYRQSLGQGPEFLIYFQGTGAADDSGLPNDRFFAVRPEGSVSTLKIQRTERGDSAVYLCASSLTGALGETQYFGPGTRLLVL.

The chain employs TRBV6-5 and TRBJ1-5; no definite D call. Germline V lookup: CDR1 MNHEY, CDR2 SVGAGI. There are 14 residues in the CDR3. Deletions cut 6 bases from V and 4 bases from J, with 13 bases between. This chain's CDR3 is CASSGAGGNQPQHF. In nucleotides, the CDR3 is TGTGCCAGCAGCGGCGCGGGAGGGAATCAGCCCCAGCATTTT.

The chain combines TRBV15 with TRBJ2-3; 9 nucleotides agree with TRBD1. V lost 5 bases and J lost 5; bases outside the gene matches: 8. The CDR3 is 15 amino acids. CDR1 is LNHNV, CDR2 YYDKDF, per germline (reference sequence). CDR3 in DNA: TGTGCCACCAGCGAACCGGGACAGGGAAGAGATACGCAGTATTTT. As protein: CATSEPGQGRDTQYF.